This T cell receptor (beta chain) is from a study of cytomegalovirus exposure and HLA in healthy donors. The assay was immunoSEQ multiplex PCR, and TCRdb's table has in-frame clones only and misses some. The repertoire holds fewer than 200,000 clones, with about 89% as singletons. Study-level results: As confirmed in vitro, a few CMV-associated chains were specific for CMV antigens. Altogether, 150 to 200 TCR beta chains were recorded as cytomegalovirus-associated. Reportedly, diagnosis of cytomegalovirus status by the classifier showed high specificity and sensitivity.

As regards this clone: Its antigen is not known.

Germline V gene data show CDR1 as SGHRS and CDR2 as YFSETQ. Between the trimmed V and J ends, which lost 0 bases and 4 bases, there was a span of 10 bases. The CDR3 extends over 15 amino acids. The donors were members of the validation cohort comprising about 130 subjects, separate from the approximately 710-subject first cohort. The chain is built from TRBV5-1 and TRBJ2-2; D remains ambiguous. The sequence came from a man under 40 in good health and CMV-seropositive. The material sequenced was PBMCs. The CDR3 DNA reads TGCGCCAGCAGCTTGGCCGGCTGGGGCACCGGGGAGCTGTTTTTT. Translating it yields CASSLAGWGTGELFF.